The 9 T cell receptor beta chains presented below share a single source sample, sequenced in a study of blood T cells in healthy people across ages. A second PCR of about 6 to 11 cycles used a sample-barcoded 5' primer and a J-beta primer mix. One entry per CDR3 protein results from TCRdb running MiXCR on the 5' RACE reads. The sample records over a million distinct CDR3 sequences, around 25% being singletons. This sample was shared with a second study, whose subject was T cells of mothers and their children.

Material: blood. The receptor set was obtained from a girl aged 2 to 9 in good health.

This clonotype came up a few times. The junction departs from germline at one end; a sequencing error may be responsible. The J gene is TRBJ2-1, the V gene TRBV12-3 or TRBV12-4; TRBD1 might be the D (6 bases). This CDR3 region has 13 residues. The CDR3 region is CASSRGSLDELFF. The CDR3 DNA is TGTGCCAGCAGCAGGGGTTCTCTTGATGAGCTGTTCTTC.

The V call is TRBV6-5, the J call TRBJ1-6; D call uncertain. Trimming took off 6 bases at V and 5 bases at J, with 11 bases between the two ends. This CDR3 contains 14 residues. Per the germline V gene, CDR1 is MNHEY and CDR2 is SVGAGI. The CDR3 here is CASSPDGNNSPLHF. The CDR3, as DNA: TGTGCCAGCAGCCCTGACGGGAATAATTCACCCCTCCACTTT.

This rearrangement joins TRBV12-5 to TRBJ2-2; D is tentatively TRBD1 or TRBD2 (6 bases each). Between the trimmed V and J ends, which lost 2 bases and 3 bases, there was a span of 13 bases. From germline, CDR1 is LGHNT and CDR2 FRNRAP. This CDR3 is built from 16 residues. The CDR3 here is CASGLPAGHHTGELFF. CDR3 sequence (DNA): TGTGCTAGTGGTTTGCCCGCGGGACATCACACCGGGGAGCTGTTTTTT.

This clonotype was counted between two and nine times. The chain uses TRBV7-9 and TRBJ2-2, with D uncertain. Germline CDR1 SEHNR, CDR2 FQNEAQ (reference sequence). With 1 base removed from V and 9 bases from J, the gap between germline ends came to 6 bases. The CDR3 loop spans 12 amino acids. In DNA, the CDR3 is TGTGCCAGCAGCTTAGATGAGAGGGAGCTGTTTTTT. Protein sequence: CASSLDERELFF.

The V call is TRBV9, the J call TRBJ1-2; 9 bases are shared with TRBD1. The germline V gene has CDR1 SGDLS and CDR2 YYNGEE. V was pared by 6 bases and J by 4 bases, with 10 bases of the junction left unmatched. The CDR3 loop spans 15 amino acids. The CDR3 is CASNQPTGGRYGYTF. The CDR3 bases are TGTGCCAGCAACCAACCGACAGGGGGACGCTATGGCTACACCTTC.

This clonotype was recorded at least ten times. The chain has TRBV2 and TRBJ2-1, with TRBD2 identical over 13 bases. Germline CDR1 reads SNHLY; CDR2 reads FYNNEI. V was pared by 5 bases and J by 8 bases, with 9 bases of the junction left unmatched. The length of the CDR3 is 16 residues. DNA for the CDR3: TGTGCCAGCAGTTTACCGGGACTAGCGGGAAGCGATGAGCAGTTCTTC. This gives the protein CASSLPGLAGSDEQFF.

As concerns this clonotype: A junction boundary mismatches the germline segment, possibly from a read error. The chain couples TRBV20-1 to TRBJ2-2, with D unresolved. The CDR3 is 15 residues long. CDR1 DFQATT and CDR2 SNEGSKA come from the germline V gene (reference sequence). CDR3 region: CSARGVRPNTRELFF. DNA for the CDR3: TGCAGTGCTAGAGGGGTTAGACCGAACACCAGGGAGCTGTTTTTT.

Here the CDR3 DNA reads TGTGCCAGCGGAACCGGGACTAGCGGGAGAAGGGGCTACGAGCAGTACTTC. Amino acids: CASGTGTSGRRGYEQYF. The J gene is TRBJ2-7, the V gene TRBV12-3 or TRBV12-4, with 14 bases fitting TRBD2. The J segment lost 3 bases and the V segment lost 8 bases, leaving 12 bases of the junction unmatched. This CDR3 has 17 amino acids.

This clonotype has more than one count but fewer than ten. Compared with germline, one end of the junction differs, possibly owing to a read error. The genes are TRBV6-5 and TRBJ2-1; TRBD2 matches 8 bases. The length of the CDR3 is 17 residues. The germline V gene has CDR1 MNHEY and CDR2 SVGAGI. The CDR3 reads CASRYSTSAHSYNEQFF. The DNA for the CDR3 is TGTGCCAGCAGATACTCGACTAGCGCCCACTCCTACAATGAGCAGTTCTTC.